These 6 T cell receptor beta chains were sequenced from one sample in a study of blood T cell repertoires in COVID-19. TCRdb's copy holds only in-frame clones and misses some; the assay was immunoSEQ multiplex PCR. The sample records approximately 190,000 clones, about 88% being singletons. Sequenced sample: peripheral blood. The receptors stem from a woman between 35 and 50 years old who had recovered from COVID-19.

This clone appeared once. The rearrangement joins TRBV18 to TRBJ1-1; D gene uncertain. Trimming removed 4 bases from V and 1 base from J, with 7 bases in between. Per germline, CDR1 KGHSH and CDR2 LQKENI. The CDR3 contains 13 residues. The CDR3 spells CASSLHQNTEAFF. CDR3 DNA sequence: TGTGCCAGCTCACTACACCAGAACACTGAAGCTTTCTTT.

The CDR3, as DNA: TGCGCCAGCAGTGCGGAGGGGACCTCTTACCAAGAGACCCAGTACTTC. Translated, it gives CASSAEGTSYQETQYF. V gene TRBV10-2 combines with J gene TRBJ2-5, with D perhaps matching TRBD2 (6 bases). V lost 4 bases and J 0 bases, leaving 15 bases between the germline ends. CDR1 WSHSY and CDR2 SAAADI come from the germline V gene. This CDR3 is 16 amino acids long.

The gene calls are TRBV30 and TRBJ1-3; 10 nucleotides match TRBD1. The CDR3 extends over 15 amino acids. The V gene end was trimmed by 4 bases and the J gene end by 4 bases; junction bases not matched to a gene: 7. Looked up from germline, CDR1 is GTSNPN and CDR2 is SVGIG (reference sequence). DNA for the CDR3: TGTGCCTGGACAGCCGGGACAGGGGACGGAAACACCATATATTTT. This encodes CAWTAGTGDGNTIYF.

V is TRBV5-5 and J is TRBJ1-2, with 7 positions matching TRBD1. The CDR3 is made up of 13 amino acids. V dropped 4 bases and J dropped 2; count of bases not matched to a gene: 2. Germline lookup yields CDR1 SGHKS and CDR2 YYEKEE (reference sequence). The CDR3 DNA sequence: TGTGCCAGCAGCCAGACAGGGAACTATGGCTACACCTTC. This sequence encodes CASSQTGNYGYTF.

This clone was counted a single time. The gene calls are TRBV3-1 (or the pseudogene TRBV3-2) and TRBJ2-2; TRBD2 matches at 12 bases. J gave up 6 bases and V 0 bases, and 5 bases lay outside the gene matches. The CDR3 has 17 amino acids. CDR1 and CDR2 from the germline V gene are LGHDT and YNNKEL (reference sequence). CDR3 DNA: TGTGCCAGCAGCCAAGATGTTGGACTAGCGGGATCCGGGGAGCTGTTTTTT. Translation: CASSQDVGLAGSGELFF.

V is TRBV6-5 and J is TRBJ1-4; D gene uncertain. V was trimmed by 7 bases and J by 1 base, leaving 10 bases between them. This CDR3 has 14 amino acids. Germline V gene lookup returns CDR1 MNHEY and CDR2 SVGAGI. CDR3 loop: CASTNGGTNEKLFF. The CDR3, as DNA: TGTGCCAGCACCAACGGAGGAACTAATGAAAAACTGTTTTTT.